This is a list of T cell receptor beta chains from one sample in a study of post-analysis software for immune sequencing data. TCRdb re-derived calls from the PCR reads in MiXCR, one entry per CDR3 protein. Here the sample spans fewer than 850,000 distinct CDR3 sequences, roughly 27% being singletons. The sequencing input was blood. The receptors derive from a girl aged 10 to 17 with multiple sclerosis. CDR3s include the opening cysteine and the closing phenylalanine or tryptophan. D genes are given only for firm matches. Rows may omit the clone size; those that give it use once, few, many or a size class.

abundance | d_gene | j_gene | v_gene | CDR3aa | CDR3nt
many | NA | TRBJ2-5 | TRBV29-1 | CSVEEETQYF | TGCAGCGTTGAAGAAGAGACCCAGTACTTC
few | NA | TRBJ1-2 | TRBV20-1 | CSVRGSVGGYTF | TGCAGTGTTAGGGGCAGTGTGGGAGGCTACACCTTC
few | NA | TRBJ2-1 | TRBV18 | CASSPAQRNEQFF | TGTGCCAGCTCACCAGCCCAACGGAATGAGCAGTTCTTC
NA | TRBD1 | TRBJ2-3 | TRBV2 | CASTTIRGQMPPDTQYF | TGTGCCAGCACAACTATAAGGGGACAGATGCCCCCAGATACGCAGTATTTT
NA | NA | TRBJ1-2 | TRBV20-1 | CRARFTAGYTF | TGCAGGGCTAGATTCACGGCCGGCTACACCTTC
few | NA | TRBJ2-3 | TRBV5-1 | CASSLNGVFVTDTQYF | TGCGCCAGCAGCTTGAATGGGGTATTCGTGACAGATACGCAGTATTTT
NA | TRBD1 | TRBJ2-5 | TRBV6-5 | CASSRTGVPQETQYF | TGTGCCAGCAGTAGGACAGGAGTACCCCAAGAGACCCAGTACTTC
many | NA | TRBJ2-3 | TRBV7-2 | CASRLGGTDTQYF | TGTGCCAGCAGGCTTGGGGGTACAGATACGCAGTATTTT
few | TRBD2 | TRBJ2-1 | TRBV7-2 | CASSPALAGGDEQFF | TGTGCCAGCAGCCCTGCCCTAGCGGGAGGGGATGAGCAGTTCTTC
few | NA | TRBJ2-1 | TRBV6-1 | CASSLPGFSYNEQFF | TGTGCCAGCAGCCTCCCGGGGTTCTCCTACAATGAGCAGTTCTTC
few | TRBD2 | TRBJ2-1 | TRBV7-2 | CASSLLAGGKNEQFF | TGTGCCAGCAGCTTACTAGCGGGGGGGAAAAATGAGCAGTTCTTC
few | TRBD1 | TRBJ2-1 | TRBV20-1 | CSARQYDRGLGNEQFF | TGCAGTGCTAGACAGTACGACAGGGGGCTTGGCAATGAGCAGTTCTTC
few | NA | TRBJ2-3 | TRBV20-1 | CSAGSGPTQYF | TGCAGTGCAGGGAGCGGCCCTACGCAGTATTTT
NA | NA | TRBJ2-7 | TRBV5-5 | CASSLGSFGEQYF | TGTGCCAGCAGCTTGGGCAGCTTCGGCGAGCAGTACTTC
NA | TRBD2 | TRBJ2-3 | TRBV4-3 | CASSQLTSAGADTQYF | TGCGCCAGCAGCCAGCTGACTAGCGCCGGAGCAGATACGCAGTATTTT
few | TRBD2 | TRBJ2-5 | TRBV20-1 | CSATFLAGDQETQYF | TGCAGTGCTACTTTTCTAGCGGGGGACCAAGAGACCCAGTACTTC
NA | TRBD2 | TRBJ2-4 | TRBV4-3 | CASSLRLASIPRPKNIQYF | TGCGCCAGCAGCCTACGACTAGCCAGTATCCCAAGGCCAAAAAACATTCAGTACTTC
few | NA | TRBJ1-1 | TRBV13 | CASSKQTGPGDTEAFF | TGTGCCAGCAGCAAACAGACCGGGCCCGGGGACACTGAAGCTTTCTTT
NA | NA | TRBJ2-1 | TRBV28 | CASSTDSLEQFF | TGTGCCAGCAGTACCGACTCCCTTGAGCAGTTCTTC
few | NA | TRBJ1-2 | TRBV2 | CASSLIHINYGYTF | TGTGCCAGCAGTTTGATACACATTAACTATGGCTACACCTTC
few | TRBD1 | TRBJ2-7 | TRBV6-6 | CASSYSQTGGSHEQYF | TGTGCCAGCAGTTACTCGCAGACAGGGGGCTCCCACGAGCAGTACTTC
NA | TRBD2 | TRBJ2-5 | TRBV4-1 | CASSQEGGAETQYF | TGCGCCAGCAGCCAAGAGGGAGGGGCAGAGACCCAGTACTTC
few | NA | TRBJ2-7 | TRBV20-1 | CSAGDRNHYEQYF | TGCAGTGCTGGAGACAGGAACCACTACGAGCAGTACTTC
NA | NA | TRBJ1-1 | TRBV6-6 | CASSYPLATENTEAFF | TGTGCCAGCAGTTACCCATTGGCGACGGAAAACACTGAAGCTTTCTTT
few | TRBD1 | TRBJ2-7 | TRBV7-9 | CASSPGTGAAYEQYF | TGTGCCAGCAGCCCGGGGACAGGAGCCGCCTACGAGCAGTACTTC
NA | NA | TRBJ2-1 | TRBV7-9 | CASSDWYPEQFF | TGTGCCAGCAGCGACTGGTATCCTGAGCAGTTCTTC
few | TRBD1 | TRBJ2-5 | TRBV28 | CASSLLLRDRVRETQYF | TGTGCCAGCAGTCTTCTACTCCGGGACAGGGTCAGGGAGACCCAGTACTTC
NA | NA | TRBJ2-6 | TRBV5-1 | CASSLGGEWPNVLTF | TGCGCCAGCAGCTTGGGGGGTGAGTGGCCCAACGTCCTGACTTTC
NA | NA | TRBJ1-2 | TRBV6-5 | CASSYQGTREYGYTF | TGTGCCAGCAGTTACCAGGGGACAAGGGAATATGGCTACACCTTC
few | TRBD1 | TRBJ2-6 | TRBV5-1 | CASSSRTGPDGVANVLTF | TGCGCCAGCAGCAGCCGGACAGGGCCAGACGGTGTGGCCAACGTCCTGACTTTC
few | NA | TRBJ1-1 | TRBV6-1 | CASSVGGRGLANTEAFF | TGTGCCAGCAGTGTAGGCGGCAGGGGATTGGCGAACACTGAAGCTTTCTTT
few | NA | TRBJ1-2 | TRBV21-1 | CASSKEAGRCDGYTF | TGTGCCAGCAGCAAAGAGGCAGGGCGGTGCGATGGCTACACCTTC
NA | NA | TRBJ2-1 | TRBV4-1 | CASSQAQGGYNEQFF | TGCGCCAGCAGCCAAGCACAGGGTGGTTACAATGAGCAGTTCTTC
NA | TRBD2 | TRBJ2-1 | TRBV13 | CASSQPGTSGIDEQFF | TGTGCCAGCAGCCAACCAGGGACTAGCGGGATCGATGAGCAGTTCTTC
few | TRBD1 | TRBJ2-3 | TRBV20-1 | CSAGDLRGLTDTQYF | TGCAGTGCTGGGGACCTCAGGGGGCTCACAGATACGCAGTATTTT
NA | TRBD1 | TRBJ2-7 | TRBV4-3 | CASSQEEPGQGAYEQYF | TGCGCCAGCAGCCAAGAGGAACCGGGACAGGGGGCATACGAGCAGTACTTC
NA | NA | TRBJ1-2 | TRBV20-1 | CSARGHNYGHTF | TGCAGTGCTAGGGGACACAACTATGGCCACACCTTC
NA | TRBD1 | TRBJ2-1 | TRBV5-1 | CASTRGYSYNEQFF | TGCGCCAGCACCAGGGGGTATTCCTACAATGAGCAGTTCTTC
NA | TRBD2 | TRBJ2-3 | TRBV7-2 | CASRRLAGGSRADTQYF | TGTGCCAGCAGGCGATTAGCGGGAGGATCAAGGGCAGATACGCAGTATTTT
once | TRBD1 | TRBJ1-2 | TRBV7-2 | CASSLRSPGGNYGYTF | TGTGCCAGCAGCTTACGGTCGCCAGGGGGCAACTATGGCTACACCTTC
few | TRBD2 | TRBJ2-1 | TRBV5-1 | CASSPLASGSYNEQFF | TGCGCCAGCAGCCCGTTGGCTAGCGGGTCCTACAATGAGCAGTTCTTC
NA | NA | TRBJ2-1 | TRBV2 | CASSEVAAEQFF | TGTGCCAGCAGTGAAGTTGCGGCGGAGCAGTTCTTC
few | TRBD2 | TRBJ2-3 | TRBV5-1 | CASRTSGGDTQYF | TGCGCCAGCCGGACTAGCGGGGGAGATACGCAGTATTTT
few | NA | TRBJ1-2 | TRBV12-3/TRBV12-4 | CASSRRGGAQYGYTF | TGTGCCAGCAGCCGCAGGGGAGGGGCGCAGTATGGCTACACCTTC
once | NA | TRBJ2-2 | TRBV11-2 | CASSFRSGQLNTGELFF | TGTGCCAGCAGTTTTAGGTCTGGGCAGTTGAACACCGGGGAGCTGTTTTTT
NA | TRBD2 | TRBJ2-3 | TRBV7-8 | CASAVGGASTDTQYF | TGTGCCAGCGCCGTCGGGGGGGCGAGCACAGATACGCAGTATTTT